This TCR beta chain was obtained from a study of glioma-infiltrating T cells. Study information: WHO grade II oligodendrogliomas or astrocytomas, plus non-recurrent WHO grade IV glioblastomas, were sampled. Presurgical dexamethasone in glioma patients lasted six or fewer days. Study results and limitations: Tissue and blood shared very few CDR3 sequences.

TCR alpha and beta CDR3 regions were amplified from RNA using iRepertoire nested multiplex PCR. TCRdb re-derived calls from the multiplex PCR reads in MiXCR, one entry per CDR3 protein. The data hold a few hundred thousand distinct CDR3 sequences, with more than 35% observed a single time. Trimming cost V 0 bases and J 8 bases, with 19 bases left between them. The CDR3 spans 15 residues. Germline CDR1 DFQATT, CDR2 SNEGSKA (reference sequence). Regarding this clonotype: Its specificity is unknown.

This receptor was taken from a human donor with low-grade glioma or glioblastoma, undergoing nonglioma brain surgery, or in good health (not recorded which). The chain carries TRBV20-1 and TRBJ1-2, with D possibly being TRBD1 (6 bases). Sequencing used glioma tissue, nonneoplastic brain tissue, or PBMCs (not recorded which). In DNA form, the CDR3 reads TGCAGTGCTAGAGATAGGGGGGGGCCAAAGGTGGGCTACACCTTC. Translated: CSARDRGGPKVGYTF.